This TCR beta chain was sequenced in a study of OX40 agonist ivuxolimab in advanced cancers. Study summary: Dose-escalation subjects each had hepatocellular carcinoma, melanoma, renal cell or head and neck cancer. Overall study findings and caveats: It was not determined which antigens were specifically recognized by the peripheral T cells that had undergone clonal expansion. Dose levels from 0.1 to 3.0 mg/kg saw CD4+ and CD8+ blood T cells expand clonally by week 6. CD8+ T cells (on average) carried more expanded clones than CD4+ T cells.

This clone has only a few counts. Its antigen is unidentified. Some clones are missing from TCRdb's copy, which holds only in-frame ones; the method was immunoSEQ multiplex PCR. The table has roughly 61,000 clones, 70% to 90% seen once. The ends were cut back, 0 bases at V and 3 bases at J, with 18 bases in the middle. In germline, CDR1 is SGHAT, CDR2 FQDESV (reference sequence). The CDR3 is 17 amino acids. The V gene is TRBV11-1, the J gene TRBJ2-7; the D is unclear. The sequence derives from an adult with an advanced solid tumor such as melanoma, head and neck, liver or kidney cancer. Sequencing used CD4+ or CD8+ T cells sorted from blood, obtained in a trial of the OX40 agonist ivuxolimab. The CDR3 region has the DNA TGTGCCAGCAGCTTAGCGCCACCTACCTCCCCCGTCTACGAGCAGTACTTC. Translating gives CASSLAPPTSPVYEQYF.